This TCR beta chain stems from a study of blood T cell repertoires in COVID-19 (dated by TCRdb to about 2020). In terms of the full investigation: Samples covering the acute and convalescent phases of COVID-19 were provided by collaborators in the United States, Italy and Spain. The prospective study material was composed of cDNA or gDNA derived from T cells, B-cell-depleted T cells, or PBMCs. Subjects who had been exposed to COVID-19, were actively infected with it, or had recovered from it provided the deeply sampled blood TCRbeta repertoires that made up the dataset. The repertoires were released in a freely available public database intended as a resource for research on the immune response to SARS-CoV-2. The samples were drawn from the first 160 participants of the ongoing ImmuneRACE study and from 950 to 1,500 subjects provided by 6 global collaborators. A de-identified subject ID, COVID-19 status, age in years and sex were almost always included in the sample metadata. Where available, HLA class I and class II types were taken from metadata supplied by the sample provider and were not determined by assay-based typing. Study-level results and caveats: The amount of clinical and demographic metadata varied by source and participant and was provided uncurated.

Enrolling through a virtual design, the prospective study's participants ranged in age from about 18 to 89 years and lived across 24 United States geographic areas. In the prospective study, cohorts were assigned on the basis of participant-reported clinical history obtained from a screening survey and a study questionnaire. Recovered participants in ImmuneRACE Cohort 3 were defined as having two consecutive negative NP/OP PCR tests, clearance from a healthcare professional, or resolution of symptoms. Each participant in the prospective study had whole blood, serum and a nasopharyngeal or oropharyngeal swab collected by mobile phlebotomists. Additional blood draws and questionnaires over an approximately 2-month period could optionally be provided by prospective study participants. Before DNA extraction, prospective study blood samples were shipped either frozen or at room temperature. Counted from cysteine to phenylalanine, this CDR3 has 12 amino acids. Here the CDR3 DNA is all that survives: 36 bases in frame from base 1. Taken from the germline V gene, the CDR1 and CDR2 loops are SGHRS and YFSETQ. Between the V and J ends, shortened by 1 base and 6 bases respectively, the junction contains 7 bases.

TCRbeta CDR3 regions were amplified from genomic DNA by means of the immunoSEQ Assay, a bias-controlled multiplex PCR. In the paper's pipeline: The number of nucleated cells in each sample was estimated by amplification of reference gene primers within the assay. To quantify the absolute abundance of each unique TCRbeta CDR3 rearrangement, sequence reads were collapsed and filtered. For each sample, productive Simpson clonality was calculated by taking the square root of Simpson's diversity index across productive rearrangements. Sourced from immuneACCESS, this table was stored by TCRdb with only in-frame sequences that have V and J called. A share of the clones is absent; for the studies checked, an unresolved V gene accounts for under half, and the remainder has no known explanation. The DNA was the basis for D and trimming; V, J and clone size are from that table. This sample is represented by around 160,000 clones; approximately 88% of them were singletons. The ten top clones hold 10% to 15% of the sample.

A remark on this clone: Its antigen is currently not known. No quality values exist for individual bases; no much larger clone is one base distant.

Specimen: PBMCs or T cells enriched from blood (not recorded which). The receptor comes from a woman aged 60-75 years who had recovered from COVID-19. This receptor chain uses TRBV5-1 and TRBJ1-2, with the D gene uncertain. The base sequence is TGCGCCAGCAGCTTGAATTCCGATGGCTACACCTTC. This is translated as CASSLNSDGYTF.